This T cell receptor (beta chain) was sequenced during a study of brain T cells in children with intractable seizures. Libraries were prepared by immunoSEQ multiplex PCR; TCRdb keeps only in-frame clonotypes and omits some of them. The data hold around 340,000 clones, with over 90% observed a single time. Regarding the study as a whole: Pre- and post-surgery blood differed in depth, so pre-surgery absences may be undersampling. HCMV serostatus was not known, and viral specificity came from CDR3 similarity only.

Germline V CDR1 and CDR2: SGHAT, FQNNGV. V trimming: 3 bases; J trimming: 4 bases; junction bases outside the gene matches: 2. CDR3 length: 14 amino acids. Worth noting for this clone: What it binds is not known.

Regarding time point: blood from clinic visit 5 months post-surgery; TSC patient then seizure free. The sequenced cases were selected for having the highest brain T cell transcript signatures. Before surgery, patients took at least one anti-epileptic drug. This sequence originates from a boy younger than two with tuberous sclerosis and intractable seizures. The sample here was peripheral blood, taken about 5 months after surgery. V gene TRBV11-2 combines with J gene TRBJ2-2; 7 bases agree with TRBD1. This chain's CDR3 is CASSFGTVTGELFF. DNA of the CDR3: TGTGCCAGCAGCTTTGGGACAGTCACCGGGGAGCTGTTTTTT.